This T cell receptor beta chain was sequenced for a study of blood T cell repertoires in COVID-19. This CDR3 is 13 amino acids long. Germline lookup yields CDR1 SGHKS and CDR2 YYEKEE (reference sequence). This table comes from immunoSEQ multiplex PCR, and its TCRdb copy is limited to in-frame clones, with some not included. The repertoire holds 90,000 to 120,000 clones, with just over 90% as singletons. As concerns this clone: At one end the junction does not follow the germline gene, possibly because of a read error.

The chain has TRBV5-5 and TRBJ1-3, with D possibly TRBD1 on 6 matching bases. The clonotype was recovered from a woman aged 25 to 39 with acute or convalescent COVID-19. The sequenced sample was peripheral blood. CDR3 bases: TGCGCCAGCAGCTTGGAGGGGGGGTTGACCATATATTTT. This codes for CASSLEGGLTIYF.